Below, one TCR beta chain is given with its context. Its antigen has not been determined. The input lacks base qualities; no much larger clone sits a single base away. The sample is drawn from a study of Siglec-9 on CD8 T cells in melanoma (dated by TCRdb to between 2018 and 2020). About the investigation overall: The study investigated Siglec-9 expression on CD8+ T cells and the role of Siglec-9 in regulating T cells in the melanoma tumor microenvironment.

The study at large found these results: According to the report, an effector memory CD8+ T-cell subset that seemed to build up inside melanoma tumors was both marked and regulated by Siglec-9.

Receptors were amplified or captured by the immunoSEQ multiplex PCR assay. TCRdb holds this immuneACCESS table with in-frame rearrangements only. Some clones are missing; in checked studies, unresolved V genes explain under half, and the rest has no known cause. Across this sample there are some 39,000 clones, with 80% to 85% seen only once. About 1.7% of the sample is taken by the ten largest. V is pared back by 4 bases and J by 2 bases, with 10 bases lying between the germline termini. There are 14 amino acids in the CDR3, from cysteine to phenylalanine inclusive. Only CDR3 DNA remains: 42 bases, in frame from the first base. The germline V gene gives CDR1 as KGHSY and CDR2 as FQNENV.

The TCR comes from a human donor in good health. The rearranged segments are TRBV16 and TRBJ2-3; TRBD2 could be the D gene, as 5 bases match. Sequencing used Siglec-9- CD8+ T cells sorted from blood. The cell subset or site tag for this specimen amounts to: CD8 T cells lacking Siglec-9. The CDR3 here reads CASSLTDYTDTQYF. The DNA is TGTGCCAGCAGCCTAACCGACTACACAGATACGCAGTATTTT.